The 2 T cell receptor beta chains listed next were all sequenced from one sample in a study of cytomegalovirus exposure and HLA in healthy donors (TCRdb year 2017). The receptor library was made with the immunoSEQ multiplex PCR assay. The clones in this table, taken by TCRdb from immuneACCESS, are in-frame only. Not every clone is retained; where verified, under half of the shortfall comes from an unresolved V gene, and the cause of the rest is unknown. The sample table holds about 200,000 clones, of which about 81% were seen once. Of the sample, over 0.95% falls within the top ten clones. Sequences were obtained from PBMCs. These receptors all come from a woman aged 25 to 39 in good health and CMV-seronegative.

The chain joins TRBV4-2 to TRBJ2-7; possible D gene TRBD2, 6 bases. Germline CDR1 reads LGHNA; CDR2 reads YNFKEQ. This CDR3 has 19 amino acids. V was cut by 1 base and J by 2 bases, with 24 bases left in between. CDR3 bases: TGTGCCAGCAGCCAAGGCGGCGGTAAGGGCACTAGCACGGCCTACGAGCAGTACTTC. Translation gives CASSQGGGKGTSTAYEQYF.

V is TRBV7-3 and J is TRBJ1-6; no reliable D call. The CDR3 is 17 amino acids. The germline V and J ends were trimmed by 5 bases and 9 bases, with 23 bases remaining between them. Germline CDR1 reads SGHTA; CDR2 reads FQGTGA. The CDR3 DNA is TGTGCCAGCAGCCCGATCGGCGGGCAAGGAACTGTTTCACCCCTCCACTTT. Translated: CASSPIGGQGTVSPLHF. Full variable domain (remainder filled in from reference TRBV7-3 and TRBJ1-6): GAGVSQTPSNKVTEKGKYVELRCDPISGHTALYWYRQSLGQGPEFLIYFQGTGAADDSGLPNDRFFAVRPEGSVSTLKIQRTERGDSAVYLCASSPIGGQGTVSPLHFGNGTRLTVT.